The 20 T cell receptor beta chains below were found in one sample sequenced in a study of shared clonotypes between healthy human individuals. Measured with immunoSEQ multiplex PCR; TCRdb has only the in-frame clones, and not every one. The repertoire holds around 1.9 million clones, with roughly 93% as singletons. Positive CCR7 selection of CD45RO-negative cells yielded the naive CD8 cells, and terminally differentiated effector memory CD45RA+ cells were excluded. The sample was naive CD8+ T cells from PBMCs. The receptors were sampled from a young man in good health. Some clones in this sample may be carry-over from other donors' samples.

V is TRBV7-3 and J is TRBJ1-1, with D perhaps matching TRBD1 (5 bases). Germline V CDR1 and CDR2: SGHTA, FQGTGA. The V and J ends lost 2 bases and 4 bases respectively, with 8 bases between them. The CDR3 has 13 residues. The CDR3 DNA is TGTGCCAGCAGCTTAGGGACCTTCACTGAAGCTTTCTTT. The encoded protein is CASSLGTFTEAFF.

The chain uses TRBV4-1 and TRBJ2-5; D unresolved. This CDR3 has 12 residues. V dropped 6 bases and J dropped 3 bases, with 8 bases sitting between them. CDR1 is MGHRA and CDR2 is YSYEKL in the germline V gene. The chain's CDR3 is CASSRSKETQYF. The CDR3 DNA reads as TGCGCCAGCAGTAGGAGCAAAGAGACCCAGTACTTC.

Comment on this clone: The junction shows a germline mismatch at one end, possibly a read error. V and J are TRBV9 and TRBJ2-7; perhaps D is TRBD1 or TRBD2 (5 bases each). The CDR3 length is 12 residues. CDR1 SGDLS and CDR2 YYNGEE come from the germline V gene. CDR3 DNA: TGTGCCAGCAGCCCGCGAAACGGGACGCCCGTTTTC. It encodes CASSPRNGTPVF.

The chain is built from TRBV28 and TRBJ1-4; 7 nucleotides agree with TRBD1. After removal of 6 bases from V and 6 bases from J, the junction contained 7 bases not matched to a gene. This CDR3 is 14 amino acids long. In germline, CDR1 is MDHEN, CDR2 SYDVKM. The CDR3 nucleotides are TGTGCCAGCAGCTGGGCAGGGGGTGATGAAAAACTGTTTTTT. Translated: CASSWAGGDEKLFF.

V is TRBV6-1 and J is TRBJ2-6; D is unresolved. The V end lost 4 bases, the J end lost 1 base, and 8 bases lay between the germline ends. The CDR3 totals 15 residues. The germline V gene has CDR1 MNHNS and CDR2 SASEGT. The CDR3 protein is CASSGTWSGANVLTF. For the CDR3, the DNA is TGTGCCAGCAGTGGGACGTGGTCTGGGGCCAACGTCCTGACTTTC.

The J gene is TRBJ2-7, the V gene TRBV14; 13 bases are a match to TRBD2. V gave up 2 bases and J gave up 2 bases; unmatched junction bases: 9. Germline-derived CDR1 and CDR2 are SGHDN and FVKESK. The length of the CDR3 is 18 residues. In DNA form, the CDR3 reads TGTGCCAGCAGCCAATTTACTAGCGGGAGGGCCATCACCTACGAGCAGTACTTC. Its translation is CASSQFTSGRAITYEQYF.

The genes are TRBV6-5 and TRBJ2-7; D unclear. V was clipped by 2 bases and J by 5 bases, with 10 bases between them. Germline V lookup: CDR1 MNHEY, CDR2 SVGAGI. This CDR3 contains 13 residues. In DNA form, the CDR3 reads TGTGCCAGCAGTTACGGCAGGTCGGACGAGCAGTACTTC. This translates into CASSYGRSDEQYF.

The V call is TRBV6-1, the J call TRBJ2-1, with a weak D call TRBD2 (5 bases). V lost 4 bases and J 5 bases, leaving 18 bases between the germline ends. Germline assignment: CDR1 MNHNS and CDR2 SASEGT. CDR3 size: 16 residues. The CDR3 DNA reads TGTGCCAGCAGTGGGAGGACCGCTTTCACGGACAATGAGCAGTTCTTC. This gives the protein CASSGRTAFTDNEQFF.

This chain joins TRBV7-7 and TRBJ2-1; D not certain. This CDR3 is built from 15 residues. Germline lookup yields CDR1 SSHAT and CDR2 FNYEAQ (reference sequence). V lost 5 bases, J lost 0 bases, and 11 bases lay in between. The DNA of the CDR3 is TGTGCCAGCAGCCCGGCCGTAAACTCCTACAATGAGCAGTTCTTC. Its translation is CASSPAVNSYNEQFF.

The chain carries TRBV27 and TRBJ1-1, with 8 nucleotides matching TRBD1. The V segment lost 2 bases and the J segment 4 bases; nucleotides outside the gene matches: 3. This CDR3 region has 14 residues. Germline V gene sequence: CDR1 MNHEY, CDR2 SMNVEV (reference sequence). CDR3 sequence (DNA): TGTGCCAGCAGTTTACGCAGGGGGCTCACTGAAGCTTTCTTT. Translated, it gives CASSLRRGLTEAFF.

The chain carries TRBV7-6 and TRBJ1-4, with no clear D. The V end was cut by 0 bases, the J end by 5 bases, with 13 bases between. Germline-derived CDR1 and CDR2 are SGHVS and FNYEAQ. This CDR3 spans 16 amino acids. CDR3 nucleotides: TGTGCCAGCAGCTTAGCCCTAGGACCCCTCAATGAAAAACTGTTTTTT. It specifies CASSLALGPLNEKLFF.

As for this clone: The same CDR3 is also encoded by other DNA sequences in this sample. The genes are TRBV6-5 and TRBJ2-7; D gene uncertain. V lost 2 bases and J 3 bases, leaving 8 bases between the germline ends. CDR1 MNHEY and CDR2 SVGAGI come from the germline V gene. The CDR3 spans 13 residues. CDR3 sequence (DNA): TGTGCCAGCAGTTACATAGGTGGCTACGAGCAGTACTTC. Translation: CASSYIGGYEQYF.

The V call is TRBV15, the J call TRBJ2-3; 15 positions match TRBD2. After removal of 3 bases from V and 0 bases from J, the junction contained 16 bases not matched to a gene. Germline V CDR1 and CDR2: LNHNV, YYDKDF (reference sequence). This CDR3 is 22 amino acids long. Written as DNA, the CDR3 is TGTGCCACCAGCAGGATACTTTGGACTAGCGGGAGGGAAGTGGGGAGCACAGATACGCAGTATTTT. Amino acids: CATSRILWTSGREVGSTDTQYF.

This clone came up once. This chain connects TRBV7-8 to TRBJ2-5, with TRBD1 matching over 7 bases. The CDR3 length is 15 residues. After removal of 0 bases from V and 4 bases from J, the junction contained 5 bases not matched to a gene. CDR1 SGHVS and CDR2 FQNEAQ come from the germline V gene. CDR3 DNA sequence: TGTGCCAGCAGCTTAGCTGCAGGGGGAATAGAGACCCAGTACTTC. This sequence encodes CASSLAAGGIETQYF. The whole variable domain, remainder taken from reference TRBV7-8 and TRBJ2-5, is GAGVSQSPRYKVAKRGQDVALRCDPISGHVSLFWYQQALGQGPEFLTYFQNEAQLDKSGLPSDRFFAERPEGSVSTLKIQRTQQEDSAVYLCASSLAAGGIETQYFGPGTRLLVL.

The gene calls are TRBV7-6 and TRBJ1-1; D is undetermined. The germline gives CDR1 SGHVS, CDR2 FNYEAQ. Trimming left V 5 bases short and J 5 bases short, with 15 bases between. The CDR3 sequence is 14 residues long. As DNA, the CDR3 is TGTGCCAGCAGCCCCAATCCCAGAGGAACTGAAGCTTTCTTT. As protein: CASSPNPRGTEAFF.

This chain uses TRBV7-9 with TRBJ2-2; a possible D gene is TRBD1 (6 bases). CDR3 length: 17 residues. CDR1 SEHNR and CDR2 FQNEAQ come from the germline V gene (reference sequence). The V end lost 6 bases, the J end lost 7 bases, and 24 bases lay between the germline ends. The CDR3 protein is CASRKQGIPTDGGELFF. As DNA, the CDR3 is TGTGCCAGCAGAAAACAGGGTATTCCCACCGATGGCGGGGAGCTGTTTTTT.

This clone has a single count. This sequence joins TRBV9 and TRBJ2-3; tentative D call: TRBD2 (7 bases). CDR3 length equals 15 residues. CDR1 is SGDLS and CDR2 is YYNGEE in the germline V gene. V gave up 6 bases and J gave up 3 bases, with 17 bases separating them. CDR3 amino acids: CASNGGGSLTDTQYF. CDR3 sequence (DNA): TGTGCCAGCAACGGGGGCGGGAGTTTGACAGATACGCAGTATTTT.

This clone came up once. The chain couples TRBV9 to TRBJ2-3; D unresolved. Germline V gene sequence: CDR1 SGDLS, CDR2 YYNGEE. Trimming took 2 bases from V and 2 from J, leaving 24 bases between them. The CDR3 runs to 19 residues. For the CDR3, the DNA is TGTGCCAGCAGCGTGGCACCTCAACTAAGCGCCAAAATCACAGATACGCAGTATTTT. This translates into CASSVAPQLSAKITDTQYF.

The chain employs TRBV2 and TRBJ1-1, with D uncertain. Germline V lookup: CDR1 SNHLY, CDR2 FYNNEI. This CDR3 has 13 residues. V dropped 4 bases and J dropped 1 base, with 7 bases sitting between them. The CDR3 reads CASSVLGNTEAFF. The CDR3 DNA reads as TGTGCCAGCAGTGTACTCGGGAACACTGAAGCTTTCTTT.

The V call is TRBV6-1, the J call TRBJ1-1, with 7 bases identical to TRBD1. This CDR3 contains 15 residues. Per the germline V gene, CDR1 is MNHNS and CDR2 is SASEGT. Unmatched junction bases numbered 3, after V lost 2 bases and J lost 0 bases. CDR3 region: CASSERGTVNTEAFF. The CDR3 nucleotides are TGTGCCAGCAGTGAACGCGGGACAGTGAACACTGAAGCTTTCTTT.